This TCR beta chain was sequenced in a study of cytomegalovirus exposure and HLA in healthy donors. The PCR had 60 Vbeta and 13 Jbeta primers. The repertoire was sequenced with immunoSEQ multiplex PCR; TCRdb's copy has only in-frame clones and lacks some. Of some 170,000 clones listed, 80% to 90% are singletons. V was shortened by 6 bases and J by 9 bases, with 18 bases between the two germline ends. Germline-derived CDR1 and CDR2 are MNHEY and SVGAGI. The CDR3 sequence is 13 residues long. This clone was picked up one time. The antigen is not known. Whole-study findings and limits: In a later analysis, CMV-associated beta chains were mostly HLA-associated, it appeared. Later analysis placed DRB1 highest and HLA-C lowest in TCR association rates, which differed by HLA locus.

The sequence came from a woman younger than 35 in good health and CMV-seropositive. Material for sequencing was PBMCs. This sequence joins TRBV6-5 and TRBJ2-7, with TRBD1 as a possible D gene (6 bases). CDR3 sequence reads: CASSRLQGWGQYF. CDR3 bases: TGTGCCAGCAGCAGACTACAGGGTTGGGGGCAGTACTTC.